The 22 T cell receptor beta chains below were found in one sample sequenced in a study of PD-1 blockade in classical Hodgkin lymphoma. Some clones are missing from TCRdb's copy, which holds only in-frame ones; the method was immunoSEQ multiplex PCR. The sample shows 30,000 to 40,000 clones, about four fifths of them seen only once. After autologous stem cell transplantation all patients relapsed, and prior brentuximab vedotin exposure differed between cohorts. The sequenced sample was peripheral blood mononuclear cells (PBMCs), obtained at baseline. The receptors here all came from a human donor with classical Hodgkin lymphoma.

V and J are TRBV10-3 and TRBJ1-4, with 7 nucleotides matching TRBD1. The CDR3 extends over 16 amino acids. From germline, CDR1 is ENHRY and CDR2 SYGVKD. V was pared by 3 bases and J by 0 bases, with 4 bases of the junction left unmatched. The chain's CDR3 is CAISDPGQTTNEKLFF. DNA of the CDR3: TGTGCCATCAGTGATCCGGGACAGACAACTAATGAAAAACTGTTTTTT.

J is TRBJ2-4 and V is TRBV7-8, with 7 bases aligning to TRBD1. Germline V CDR1 and CDR2: SGHVS, FQNEAQ. After removal of 4 bases from V and 15 bases from J, the junction contained 6 bases not matched to a gene. The CDR3 is 11 residues long. CDR3 in DNA: TGTGCCAGCAGCTCTGGAGAGGGGGCGTACTTC. Its protein product is CASSSGEGAYF.

A few counts support this clone. The chain joins TRBV10-3 to TRBJ2-3; D might be TRBD2 (5 bases). The CDR3 contains 15 residues. In germline, CDR1 is ENHRY, CDR2 SYGVKD. Trimming left V 5 bases short and J 5 bases short, with 17 bases between. The CDR3 is CAISPGSAFRDTQYF. CDR3 DNA sequence: TGTGCCATCAGTCCGGGATCTGCGTTTCGAGATACGCAGTATTTT.

The CDR3 region is CASSSYSGAGELFF. CDR3 sequence (DNA): TGTGCCAGCAGTTCCTACTCGGGGGCCGGGGAGCTGTTTTTT. V and J are TRBV27 and TRBJ2-2, with D tentatively TRBD2 (6 bases). The CDR3 covers 14 residues. V shed 4 bases and J shed 6 bases, with 12 bases lying between them. The germline CDR1 and CDR2 sequences are MNHEY and SMNVEV (reference sequence).

This rearrangement joins TRBV9 to TRBJ2-7; 10 nucleotides agree with TRBD1. The V gene's germline CDR1 is SGDLS and CDR2 YYNGEE. The CDR3 runs to 16 residues. The J segment lost 4 bases and the V segment lost 0 bases, leaving 7 bases of the junction unmatched. As DNA, the CDR3 is TGTGCCAGCAGCGTAGACCCCGGGACAGGGGCTTACGAGCAGTACTTC. It translates to CASSVDPGTGAYEQYF.

This clone was picked up a small number of times. The V gene is TRBV7-3, the J gene TRBJ2-1, with unresolved D. Trimming pared 1 base from V and 7 bases from J, leaving 8 bases between. CDR1 is SGHTA, CDR2 FQGTGA, per germline. CDR3 length: 13 amino acids. In nucleotides, the CDR3 is TGTGCCAGCAGCTTAATGCCTTTGAATGAGCAGTTCTTC. Translated, it gives CASSLMPLNEQFF.

This clone was counted between two and nine times. The chain employs TRBV4-3 and TRBJ2-5; D is unclear. Looked up from germline, CDR1 is LGHNA and CDR2 is YSLEER. Trimming shortened V by 5 bases and J by 0 bases, and 7 bases separated the two germline ends. The CDR3 covers 13 residues. DNA of the CDR3: TGCGCCAGCAGCGCCCGACACCAAGAGACCCAGTACTTC. It specifies CASSARHQETQYF.

The chain is built from TRBV28 and TRBJ1-5; unclear D gene. CDR3 length: 11 amino acids. Germline CDR1 is MDHEN and CDR2 is SYDVKM. The ends were cut back, 6 bases at V and 9 bases at J, with 9 bases in the middle. Here the CDR3 reads CASSLSPPQHF. The CDR3 DNA follows: TGTGCCAGCAGCCTCAGTCCGCCCCAGCATTTT.

The chain combines TRBV5-5 with TRBJ1-1; no clear D gene. Germline V gives CDR1 SGHKS, CDR2 YYEKEE (reference sequence). V lost 1 base and J lost 5, with 12 bases in between. This CDR3 region has 14 residues. The CDR3 region is CASSLLDRGTEAFF. The CDR3 coding sequence is TGTGCCAGCAGCTTGTTGGACCGAGGAACTGAAGCTTTCTTT.

A few counts support this clone. The rearrangement uses TRBV19 and TRBJ1-5; D ambiguous. CDR1 is LNHDA and CDR2 is SQIVND in the germline V gene (reference sequence). V lost 4 bases, J lost 7 bases, and 17 bases lay in between. The CDR3 consists of 15 residues. The CDR3 sequence is CASSTALVREQPQHF. The CDR3 DNA follows: TGTGCCAGTAGTACCGCCCTTGTCCGGGAACAGCCCCAGCATTTT.

V gene TRBV27 combines with J gene TRBJ1-2; 8 positions match TRBD1. Unmatched junction bases numbered 11, after V lost 4 bases and J lost 4 bases. The CDR3 has 16 amino acids. The germline V gene encodes CDR1 MNHEY and CDR2 SMNVEV (reference sequence). As DNA, the CDR3 is TGTGCCAGCAGTTCCAGACAGGGGACGTCGGTCTATGGCTACACCTTC. This encodes CASSSRQGTSVYGYTF.

The CDR3 here is CASGSGGNTDTQYF. DNA of the CDR3: TGTGCCAGCGGGAGCGGGGGAAACACAGATACGCAGTATTTT. The genes are TRBV6-1 and TRBJ2-3; TRBD2 matches at 8 bases. The germline CDR1 and CDR2 sequences are MNHNS and SASEGT. V was pared by 8 bases and J by 2 bases, with 6 bases of the junction left unmatched. The CDR3 is made up of 14 amino acids.

The chain joins TRBV19 to TRBJ1-5; the D gene is possibly TRBD1 (5 bases). Germline V gene data show CDR1 as LNHDA and CDR2 as SQIVND (reference sequence). The CDR3 spans 15 residues. V lost 6 bases to trimming and J lost 2 bases, with 14 bases between them. In nucleotides, the CDR3 is TGTGCCAGTAGCCTGGGAGGGGCCCGCAATCAGCCCCAGCATTTT. Encoded protein: CASSLGGARNQPQHF.

This clone was found once. The chain combines TRBV21-1 with TRBJ1-6; the table's D gene call, TRBD1, was not cross checked with the DNA. TRBV21-1 is a listed pseudogene. The CDR3 runs to 18 residues. The chain's CDR3 is CASSKRGSRQPWNSPLHF. CDR3 in DNA: TGTGCCAGCAGCAAGAGGGGGTCGAGGCAACCCTGGAATTCACCCCTCCACTTT.

V and J are TRBV6-5 and TRBJ1-1; a possible D gene is TRBD1 (5 bases). Trimming stripped 6 bases from V and 12 bases from J, with 17 bases between. Germline loops: CDR1 MNHEY, CDR2 SVGAGI. The CDR3 runs 12 residues. The CDR3, as DNA: TGTGCCAGCAGCCGGATTGAGGGGATTACTTTCTTT. It translates to CASSRIEGITFF.

This clone was seen a few times. The chain carries TRBV30 and TRBJ1-5, with unresolved D. This CDR3 is built from 13 residues. Germline V CDR1 and CDR2: GTSNPN, SVGIG (reference sequence). V was trimmed by 1 base and J by 4 bases, leaving 8 bases between them. CDR3: CAWSGGANQPQHF. The CDR3 nucleotides read TGTGCCTGGAGTGGGGGTGCAAATCAGCCCCAGCATTTT.

The genes are TRBV7-2 and TRBJ1-5; D is possibly TRBD1 (5 bases). V shed 6 bases and J shed 5 bases, with 8 bases lying between them. This CDR3 has 12 residues. The V gene's germline CDR1 is SGHTA and CDR2 FQGNSA. This CDR3 reads CASRSGDQPQHF. The CDR3 DNA follows: TGTGCCAGCAGGTCGGGGGATCAGCCCCAGCATTTT.

This chain links TRBV11-2 with TRBJ2-3; D unresolved. Trimming took 0 bases from V and 1 from J, leaving 8 bases between them. This CDR3 has 15 amino acids. Germline lookup yields CDR1 SGHAT and CDR2 FQNNGV. CDR3 amino acids: CASSLEGGGTDTQYF. The CDR3 coding sequence is TGTGCCAGCAGCTTAGAGGGTGGAGGCACAGATACGCAGTATTTT.

The chain recombines TRBV7-2 with TRBJ2-2; 8 positions agree with TRBD1. This CDR3 region has 15 residues. Germline assignment: CDR1 SGHTA and CDR2 FQGNSA. V lost 5 bases, J lost 5 bases, and 7 bases stayed unmatched. CDR3 sequence: CASSPPGQETGELFF. CDR3 nucleotides: TGTGCCAGCAGCCCCCCGGGACAGGAAACCGGGGAGCTGTTTTTT.

CDR3 sequence reads: CASSLDFAGTGELFF. The CDR3 coding sequence is TGTGCCAGCAGCTTGGACTTCGCGGGGACCGGGGAGCTGTTTTTT. The gene calls are TRBV5-5 and TRBJ2-2, with a possible D match to TRBD2 (6 bases). V was clipped by 0 bases and J by 5 bases, with 11 bases between them. The CDR3 is 15 amino acids. CDR1 and CDR2 (germline): SGHKS, YYEKEE (reference sequence).

This clone was counted a single time. The chain uses TRBV11-3 and TRBJ2-2; tentatively, D is TRBD1 (6 bases). Trimming took 5 bases from V and 1 from J, leaving 11 bases between them. Germline V lookup: CDR1 SGHNT, CDR2 YENEEA. CDR3 size: 15 residues. The DNA for the CDR3 is TGTGCCAGCAGCGGTTACAGGGTGAACACCGGGGAGCTGTTTTTT. It translates to CASSGYRVNTGELFF.

The chain uses TRBV2 and TRBJ1-5; no clear D gene. CDR3 length: 13 residues. V lost 8 bases and J lost 0, with 8 bases in between. CDR1 and CDR2 from the germline V gene are SNHLY and FYNNEI. The CDR3 nucleotides read TGTGCCAGCTTGGTCAATAGCAATCAGCCCCAGCATTTT. Translating it yields CASLVNSNQPQHF.